This record covers a single T cell receptor beta chain. Time point meaning: persistent/refractory GD, antithyroid drugs over 5 years with positive TRAb. Generation of the TCR library employed RNA extracted from PBMCs. The entry originates in a study of regulatory T cells in long-lasting Graves disease. Trimming removed 6 bases from V and 7 bases from J, with 18 bases in between. There are 13 residues in the CDR3. The germline gives CDR1 SQVTM, CDR2 ANQGSEA. With iRepertoire HTBI primers and Arm-PCR of CDR3 regions, TCR beta libraries were built. From the multiplex PCR reads, TCRdb called clonotypes with MiXCR, one entry per CDR3 protein. This sample has about 430,000 distinct CDR3 sequences, with under 25% found just once.

The clonotype originates from a female donor with Graves disease. This chain connects TRBV29-1 to TRBJ2-5; weak D call: TRBD2 (5 bases). The specimen was peripheral blood mononuclear cells (PBMCs), collected when the disease was refractory, from a patient treated with antithyroid drugs. DNA for the CDR3: TGCAGCGTGGGCACAACCCAAAGCGGGACCCAGTACTTC. As protein: CSVGTTQSGTQYF.